This entry concerns a single T cell receptor (beta chain). Per the study methods: Amplification of reference gene primers provided the estimated nucleated cell counts. TCRdb keeps only in-frame clones here, not all; method: immunoSEQ multiplex PCR. V and J calls and clone size are those listed in that table; D and trimming were worked out from the DNA. The sample holds 250,000 to 350,000 clones, around 88% seen once. This sample was included in a study of blood T cell repertoires in COVID-19. Study in general: Researchers got acute and convalescent COVID-19 samples from the United States, Italy and Spain. T cells, B-cell-depleted T cells, or PBMCs supplied cDNA or gDNA.

The specimen was peripheral blood. The clonotype was recovered from a woman between 65 and 79 years old with COVID-19, enrolled during active disease.

CDR3 sequence: CASSLAQYNSPLHF. The CDR3, as DNA: TGTGCCAGCAGCTTGGCGCAGTATAATTCACCCCTCCACTTT. The V gene is TRBV5-4, the J gene TRBJ1-6; D not resolved. Per the germline V gene, CDR1 is SGHNT and CDR2 is YYREEE (reference sequence). Trimming removed 0 bases from V and 4 bases from J, with 5 bases in between. The CDR3 has 14 amino acids.